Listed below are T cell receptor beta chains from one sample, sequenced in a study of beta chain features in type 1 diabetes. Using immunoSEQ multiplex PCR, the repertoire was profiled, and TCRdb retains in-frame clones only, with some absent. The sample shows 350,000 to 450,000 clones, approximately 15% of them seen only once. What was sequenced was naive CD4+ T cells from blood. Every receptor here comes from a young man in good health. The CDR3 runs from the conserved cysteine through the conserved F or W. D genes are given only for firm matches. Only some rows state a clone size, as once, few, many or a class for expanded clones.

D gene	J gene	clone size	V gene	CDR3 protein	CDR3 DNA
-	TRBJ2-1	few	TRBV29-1	CSVEDSLAIEQFF	TGCAGCGTTGAAGATAGCCTAGCGATTGAGCAGTTCTTC
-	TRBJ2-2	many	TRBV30	CAWSAGQPTGELFF	TGTGCCTGGAGTGCTGGACAGCCCACCGGGGAGCTGTTTTTT
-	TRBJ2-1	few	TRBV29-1	CSKSQGYEQFF	TGCAGCAAATCTCAGGGGTATGAGCAGTTCTTC
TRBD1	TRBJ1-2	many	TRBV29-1	CSVQTGNGYTF	TGCAGCGTTCAGACAGGGAATGGCTACACCTTC
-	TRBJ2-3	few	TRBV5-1	CASSGTGLADTQYF	TGCGCCAGCAGCGGCACAGGGTTGGCAGATACGCAGTATTTT
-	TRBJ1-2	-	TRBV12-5	CASGPSFRGVIGYTF	TGTGCTAGTGGTCCAAGTTTCAGGGGTGTGATTGGCTACACCTTC
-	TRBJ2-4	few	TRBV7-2	CASSLKIGVKNIQYF	TGTGCCAGCAGCTTAAAAATAGGGGTCAAAAACATTCAGTACTTC
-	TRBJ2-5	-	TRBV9	CASSLSRGEKTQYF	TGTGCCAGCAGCCTCTCGAGGGGGGAGAAGACCCAGTACTTC
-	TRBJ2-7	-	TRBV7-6	CASSRGQGDEQYF	TGTGCCAGCAGCCGGGGGCAGGGTGACGAGCAGTACTTC
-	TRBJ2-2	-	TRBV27	CASSAGSANTGELFF	TGTGCCAGCAGCGCCGGAAGCGCGAACACCGGGGAGCTGTTTTTT
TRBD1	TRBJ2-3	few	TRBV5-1	CASSTRTGSGTDTQYF	TGCGCCAGCAGCACAAGGACAGGGTCCGGCACAGATACGCAGTATTTT
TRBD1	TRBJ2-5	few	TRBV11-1	CASSFGQGQETQYF	TGTGCCAGCAGCTTCGGACAGGGACAAGAGACCCAGTACTTC
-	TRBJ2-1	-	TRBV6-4	CASSDEAYSSYNEQFF	TGTGCCAGCAGTGACGAGGCGTACAGCTCCTACAATGAGCAGTTCTTC
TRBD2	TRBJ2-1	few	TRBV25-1	CASSEIAGNEQFF	TGTGCCAGCAGTGAAATAGCGGGCAATGAGCAGTTCTTC
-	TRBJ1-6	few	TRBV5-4	CASSLRHQNSPLHF	TGTGCCAGCAGCTTAAGACATCAAAATTCACCCCTCCACTTT
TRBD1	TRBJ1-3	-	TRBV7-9	CASSPTGSGNTIYF	TGTGCCAGCAGCCCGACAGGGTCTGGAAACACCATATATTTT
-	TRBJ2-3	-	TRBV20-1	CSQAGQNTQYF	TGCAGTCAGGCGGGGCAGAATACGCAGTATTTT
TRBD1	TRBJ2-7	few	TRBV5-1	CASSFQPGTDYEQYF	TGCGCCAGCAGCTTCCAACCCGGGACAGACTACGAGCAGTACTTC
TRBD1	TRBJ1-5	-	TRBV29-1	CSATGGINQPQHF	TGCAGTGCAACAGGGGGCATTAATCAGCCCCAGCATTTT
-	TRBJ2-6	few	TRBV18	CASSPGQGIFAGANVLTF	TGTGCCAGCTCACCTGGGCAGGGGATTTTTGCTGGGGCCAACGTCCTGACTTTC
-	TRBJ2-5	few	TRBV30	CAWSVLGGQETQYF	TGTGCCTGGAGTGTACTCGGAGGACAAGAGACCCAGTACTTC
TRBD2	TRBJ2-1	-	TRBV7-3	CASSLTSGAYNEQFF	TGTGCCAGCAGTCTGACTAGCGGGGCCTACAATGAGCAGTTCTTC
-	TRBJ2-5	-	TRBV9	CASSVSQETQYF	TGTGCCAGCAGCGTATCTCAAGAGACCCAGTACTTC
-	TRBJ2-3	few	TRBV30	CAWSGEYTQYF	TGTGCCTGGAGTGGAGAGTATACGCAGTATTTT
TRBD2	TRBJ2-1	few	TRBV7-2	CASSPLAGAINEQFF	TGTGCCAGCAGCCCTCTAGCGGGAGCGATAAATGAGCAGTTCTTC
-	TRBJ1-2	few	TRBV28	CASSFSGNYGYTF	TGTGCCAGCAGTTTTTCGGGGAACTATGGCTACACCTTC
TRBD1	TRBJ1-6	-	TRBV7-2	CASGDRDNSPLHF	TGTGCCAGCGGGGACAGGGATAATTCACCCCTCCACTTT
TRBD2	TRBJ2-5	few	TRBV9	CASSVSHSGANQETQYF	TGTGCCAGCAGCGTGAGCCATAGCGGGGCTAACCAAGAGACCCAGTACTTC
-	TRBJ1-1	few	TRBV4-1	CASSQPPGGTTAFF	TGCGCCAGCAGCCAACCCCCCGGGGGCACAACGGCTTTCTTT
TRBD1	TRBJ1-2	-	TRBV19	CASTPDRVRGYTF	TGTGCCAGTACCCCGGACAGGGTGAGGGGCTACACCTTC
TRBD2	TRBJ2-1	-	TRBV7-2	CASSPQRGNEQFF	TGTGCCAGCAGCCCCCAGCGGGGGAATGAGCAGTTCTTC
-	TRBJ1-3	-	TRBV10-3	CAIMASTRAGNTIYF	TGTGCCATCATGGCCTCCACAAGGGCTGGAAACACCATATATTTT
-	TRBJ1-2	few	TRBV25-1	CASSEPDRSVYGYTF	TGTGCCAGCAGTGAACCCGACAGAAGCGTTTATGGCTACACCTTC
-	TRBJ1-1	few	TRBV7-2	CASSLITEAFF	TGTGCCAGCAGCTTGATCACTGAAGCTTTCTTT
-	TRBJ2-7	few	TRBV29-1	CSARVGAYEQYF	TGCAGCGCCAGAGTTGGGGCCTACGAGCAGTACTTC
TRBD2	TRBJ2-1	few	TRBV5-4	CASSPEVAGVDNEQFF	TGTGCCAGCAGCCCGGAAGTCGCGGGAGTTGACAATGAGCAGTTCTTC
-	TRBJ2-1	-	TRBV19	CASSIVFIDYNEQFF	TGTGCCAGTAGTATAGTCTTTATTGATTACAATGAGCAGTTCTTC
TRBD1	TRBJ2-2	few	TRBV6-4	CASRGQGTTGELFF	TGTGCCAGCAGGGGACAGGGGACCACCGGGGAGCTGTTTTTT
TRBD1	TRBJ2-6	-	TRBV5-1	CASSWDSNSGANVLTF	TGCGCCAGCAGCTGGGACAGTAACTCTGGGGCCAACGTCCTGACTTTC
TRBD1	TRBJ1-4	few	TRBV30	CAWANDRGNEKLFF	TGTGCCTGGGCTAATGACAGGGGGAATGAAAAACTGTTTTTT
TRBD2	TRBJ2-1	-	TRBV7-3	CASSFLAGARNEQFF	TGTGCCAGCAGCTTCTTAGCGGGAGCCCGTAATGAGCAGTTCTTC
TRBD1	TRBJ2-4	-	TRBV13	CASSFFDRETKNIQYF	TGTGCCAGCAGCTTTTTTGACAGGGAGACCAAAAACATTCAGTACTTC
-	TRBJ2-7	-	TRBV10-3	CAISGQTYEQYF	TGTGCCATCAGCGGACAGACCTACGAGCAGTACTTC
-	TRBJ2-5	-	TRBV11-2	CASSFFMIGSVQETQYF	TGTGCCAGCAGCTTTTTTATGATAGGGTCGGTTCAAGAGACCCAGTACTTC
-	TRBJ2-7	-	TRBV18	CASSPGEGPGEQYF	TGTGCCAGCTCCCCAGGAGAGGGGCCGGGGGAGCAGTACTTC
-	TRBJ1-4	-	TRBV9	CASSVATGQGGEKLFF	TGTGCCAGCAGCGTAGCTACCGGGCAGGGAGGTGAAAAACTGTTTTTT
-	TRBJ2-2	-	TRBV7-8	CASTPGHSNTGELFF	TGTGCCAGCACCCCGGGACACTCGAACACCGGGGAGCTGTTTTTT
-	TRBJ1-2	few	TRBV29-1	CSVDAGPLGGYTF	TGCAGCGTTGACGCAGGCCCACTGGGGGGCTACACCTTC
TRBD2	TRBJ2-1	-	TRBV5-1	CASSFLAGGPNEQFF	TGCGCCAGCAGCTTTCTAGCGGGAGGGCCGAATGAGCAGTTCTTC